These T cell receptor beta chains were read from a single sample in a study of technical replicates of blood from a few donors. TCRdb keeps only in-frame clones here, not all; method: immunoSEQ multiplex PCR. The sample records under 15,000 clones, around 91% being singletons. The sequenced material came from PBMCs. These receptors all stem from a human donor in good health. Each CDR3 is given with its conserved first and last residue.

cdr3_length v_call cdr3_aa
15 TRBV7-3 CASSLSGDTSDTQYF
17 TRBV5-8 CASSLGLVTANQETQYF
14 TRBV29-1 CSVGDTRVAGGYTF
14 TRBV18 CASSPLSTEETQYF
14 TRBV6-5 CAGRGLARPDTQYF
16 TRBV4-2 CASSDPGTSAENEQFF
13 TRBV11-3 CASSLERGREQYF
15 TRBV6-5 CASSHLGTGGEKLFF
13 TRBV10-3 CAARGRLSYEQYF
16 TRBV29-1 CSVVIPGGFVDPGQYF
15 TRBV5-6 CASSFRDRANYGYTF
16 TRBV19 CASSMDSPGRSTEAFF
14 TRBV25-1 CASSEVGTYYGYTF
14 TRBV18 CASSPYSGGETQYF
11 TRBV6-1 CASTLNNEQFF
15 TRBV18 CASSPSSGVAYEQYF
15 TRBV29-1 CSVLAGTGEVAPQHF
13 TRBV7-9 CASSLALNQPQHF
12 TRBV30 CAWSVTVSKQYF
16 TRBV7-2 CASSSPGQGYDQPQHF
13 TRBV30 CAARQGPGNTIYF
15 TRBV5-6 CASSLFSVSGNTIYF
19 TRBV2 CASSVRPGLAESSYNEQFF
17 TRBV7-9 CAVAGGTSGRSSYEQYF
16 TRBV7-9 CASSLDRGIQTDTQYF
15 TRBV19 CASSISAELVYEQYF
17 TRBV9 CASSPPTGGDYRNEQYF
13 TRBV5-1 CASRTPDSYEQYF
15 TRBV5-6 CASSLTGWSYNEQFF
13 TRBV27 CASSTWTDYGYTF
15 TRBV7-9 CASSTGQGTTGELFF
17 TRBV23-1 CASNYPVPTGVKDTQYF
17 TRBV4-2 CASSQEVRASVGGELFF
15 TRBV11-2 CASSFGLAGGGEQYF
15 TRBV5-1 CASSPGTSGNNEQFF
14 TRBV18 CASSPPTTTYEQYF
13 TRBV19 CASSMTGTDTQYF
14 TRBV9 CASSVASSPGEQYF